This entry features one T cell receptor (beta chain) sequence. The same CDR3 also results from other DNA sequences found in this sample. The data stem from a study of blood T cell repertoires in COVID-19. Germline V gene data show CDR1 as LNHDA and CDR2 as SQIVND (reference sequence). V lost 3 bases to trimming and J lost 2 bases, with 8 bases between them. The CDR3 contains 13 residues. In the original analysis: Estimated nucleated cell counts came from reference gene primer amplification. Clones were sequenced by immunoSEQ multiplex PCR, and TCRdb holds only the in-frame ones, with some missing. V and J calls plus clone size are reproduced from that table; the DNA served to infer D and trimming. Of some 350,000 clones in the sample, 85% to 90% were seen once. Recovered status applied to Cohort 3 donors who had two consecutive negative PCRs. It also applied to those with clearance or with symptom resolution.

The source of this sequence is a man in his late teens or twenties who had recovered from COVID-19. V gene TRBV19 combines with J gene TRBJ2-7; D may be TRBD2 (6 bases). The material sequenced was PBMCs or T cells enriched from blood (not recorded which). CDR3 residues: CASSIRETYEQYF. CDR3 nucleotides: TGTGCCAGTAGTATTCGGGAGACCTACGAGCAGTACTTC.